The clone carrying this T cell receptor (beta chain) was counted a single time. Its antigen is still unknown. The data are from a study of a mutant IDH1 vaccine in newly diagnosed glioma. The overall study: Patients began vaccination 4-6 weeks after radiotherapy alone, or with temozolomide cycles. Antecedent treatment encompassed radiotherapy, temozolomide, or their combination; the majority received both.

Assay: immunoSEQ multiplex PCR; the TCRdb copy retains only in-frame clones and omits some. Found here are roughly 57,000 clones, around 91% of them singletons; the top ten hold under 2%. The study, taken as a whole, reports: Vaccine-induced responses were seen in under 95% of patients, spanning several MHC alleles.

Trimming removed 0 bases at V and 0 bases at J, with 10 bases between. This CDR3 region has 16 residues. The germline V gene encodes CDR1 SGDLS and CDR2 YYNGEE. The time point denotes: week 11, during vaccination. Every single dose of the vaccine, 300 ug of mutant IDH1 20-mer peptide, came with topical imiquimod. The TCR comes from a man aged 40-50 years with glioma. This specimen was PBMCs, taken from a glioma patient whose treatment included an IDH1 peptide vaccine. The chain is built from TRBV9 and TRBJ1-3; the D is unclear. CDR3 sequence (DNA): TGTGCCAGCAGCGTAGAGGCAGTGGGCTCTGGAAACACCATATATTTT. This sequence encodes CASSVEAVGSGNTIYF.